Following are 2 T cell receptor beta chains from one sample sequenced in a study of CD4 T cells in relation to SARS-CoV-2 and coronaviruses. Their specific antigens are unknown. Libraries were prepared by immunoSEQ multiplex PCR; TCRdb keeps only in-frame clonotypes and omits some of them. The top ten clones hold around 30% of a sample with 15,000 to 20,000 clones, 74% of them seen once. Before the COVID-19 pandemic, during about 2011-2019, CD4+ T cells were taken from unexposed donors. The cells were cultured for over eight days before CD4+ T cells were isolated. Sequencing used CD4+ T cells from PBMCs, cultured in vitro. These receptors all stem from a human donor in good health.

This clone was detected once. This chain connects TRBV7-3 to TRBJ2-1, with TRBD2 matching 10 bases. The ends lost 2 bases at V and 4 bases at J; junction bases unmatched: 2. Looked up from germline, CDR1 is SGHTA and CDR2 is FQGTGA. The CDR3 is made up of 15 amino acids. This CDR3 reads CASSLVAGGYNEQFF. In nucleotides, the CDR3 is TGTGCCAGCAGCTTAGTAGCGGGGGGTTACAATGAGCAGTTCTTC.

V usage is TRBV19 and J usage is TRBJ1-6; D is unclear. Looked up from germline, CDR1 is LNHDA and CDR2 is SQIVND (reference sequence). This CDR3 has 15 amino acids. Trimming removed 3 bases at V and 6 bases at J, with 12 bases between. The CDR3 coding sequence is TGTGCCAGTAGTATTATTTCTACGACTAATTCACCCCTCCACTTT. Translated, it gives CASSIISTTNSPLHF. The variable domain in full, completed from reference TRBV19 and TRBJ1-6, reads DGGITQSPKYLFRKEGQNVTLSCEQNLNHDAMYWYRQDPGQGLRLIYYSQIVNDFQKGDIAEGYSVSREKKESFPLTVTSAQKNPTAFYLCASSIISTTNSPLHFGNGTRLTVT.